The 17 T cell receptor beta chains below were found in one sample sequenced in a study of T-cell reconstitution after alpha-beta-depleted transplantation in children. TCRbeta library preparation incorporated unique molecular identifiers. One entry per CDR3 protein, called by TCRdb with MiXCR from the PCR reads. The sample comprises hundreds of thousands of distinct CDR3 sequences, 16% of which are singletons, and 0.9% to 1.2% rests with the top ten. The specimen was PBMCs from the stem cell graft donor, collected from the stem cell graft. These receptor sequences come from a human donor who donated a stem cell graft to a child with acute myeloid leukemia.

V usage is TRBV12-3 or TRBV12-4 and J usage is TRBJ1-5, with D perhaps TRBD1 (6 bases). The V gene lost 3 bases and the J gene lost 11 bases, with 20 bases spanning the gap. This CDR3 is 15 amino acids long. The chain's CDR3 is CASSFGRGVGLAQHF. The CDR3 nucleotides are TGTGCCAGCAGTTTTGGCAGGGGAGTCGGTTTGGCCCAGCATTTT.

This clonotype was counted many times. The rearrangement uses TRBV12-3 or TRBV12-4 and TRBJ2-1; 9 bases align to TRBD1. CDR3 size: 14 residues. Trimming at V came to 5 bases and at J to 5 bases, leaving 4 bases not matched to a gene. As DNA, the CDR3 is TGTGCCAGCAGTCCGGGACAGGGAAACAATGAGCAGTTCTTC. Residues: CASSPGQGNNEQFF.

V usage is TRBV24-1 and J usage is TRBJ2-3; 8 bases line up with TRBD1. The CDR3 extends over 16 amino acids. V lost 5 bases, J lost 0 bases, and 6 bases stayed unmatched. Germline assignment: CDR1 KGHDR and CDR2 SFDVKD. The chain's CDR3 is CATSASTGASTDTQYF. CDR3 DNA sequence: TGTGCCACCAGTGCTTCGACAGGGGCTAGCACAGATACGCAGTATTTT.

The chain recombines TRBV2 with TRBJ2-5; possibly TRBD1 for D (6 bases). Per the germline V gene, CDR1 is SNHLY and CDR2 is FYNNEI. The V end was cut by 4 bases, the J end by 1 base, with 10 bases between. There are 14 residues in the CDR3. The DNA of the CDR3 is TGTGCCAGCAGTGTCCCAGGGGCCCAAGAGACCCAGTACTTC. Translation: CASSVPGAQETQYF.

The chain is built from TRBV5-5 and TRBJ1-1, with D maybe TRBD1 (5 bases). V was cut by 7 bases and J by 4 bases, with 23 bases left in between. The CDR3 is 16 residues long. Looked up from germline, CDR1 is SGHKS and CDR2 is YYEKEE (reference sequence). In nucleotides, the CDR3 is TGTGCCAGCTCGAGGGAGTGGGGCGACAGCGGCACTGAAGCTTTCTTT. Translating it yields CASSREWGDSGTEAFF.

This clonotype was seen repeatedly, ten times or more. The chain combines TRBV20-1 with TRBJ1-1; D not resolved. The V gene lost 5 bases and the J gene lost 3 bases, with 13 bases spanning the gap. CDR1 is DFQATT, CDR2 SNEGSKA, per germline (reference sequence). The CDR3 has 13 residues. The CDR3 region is CSALFPGDTEAFF. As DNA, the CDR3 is TGCAGTGCTCTCTTCCCGGGAGACACTGAAGCTTTCTTT.

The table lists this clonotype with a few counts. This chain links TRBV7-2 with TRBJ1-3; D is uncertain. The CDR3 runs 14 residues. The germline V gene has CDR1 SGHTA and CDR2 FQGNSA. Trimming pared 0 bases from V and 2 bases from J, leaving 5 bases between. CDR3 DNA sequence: TGTGCCAGCAGCTTAGCGGTAGCTGGAAACACCATATATTTT. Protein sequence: CASSLAVAGNTIYF.

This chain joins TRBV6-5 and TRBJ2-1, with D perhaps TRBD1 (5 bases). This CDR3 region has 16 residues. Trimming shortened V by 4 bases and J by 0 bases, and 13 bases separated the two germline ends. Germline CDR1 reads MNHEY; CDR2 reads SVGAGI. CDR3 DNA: TGTGCCAGCAGTTCCCGGTGGGGCAGCTCCTACAATGAGCAGTTCTTC. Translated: CASSSRWGSSYNEQFF.

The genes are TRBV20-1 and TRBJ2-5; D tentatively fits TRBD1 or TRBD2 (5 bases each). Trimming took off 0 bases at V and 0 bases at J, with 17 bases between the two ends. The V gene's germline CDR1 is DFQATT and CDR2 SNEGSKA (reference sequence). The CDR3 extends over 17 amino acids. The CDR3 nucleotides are TGCAGTGCTAGAGATCCACCCGGGGCCGAGTACCAAGAGACCCAGTACTTC. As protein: CSARDPPGAEYQETQYF.

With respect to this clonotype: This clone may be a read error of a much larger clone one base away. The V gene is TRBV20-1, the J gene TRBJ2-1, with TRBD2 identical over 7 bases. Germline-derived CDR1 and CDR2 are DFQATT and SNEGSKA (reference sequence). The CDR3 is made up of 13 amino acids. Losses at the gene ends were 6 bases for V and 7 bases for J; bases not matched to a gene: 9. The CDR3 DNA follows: TGCAGTGCCGGGGGGACGGAGGGGAATGAGCAGTTCTTC. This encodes CSAGGTEGNEQFF.

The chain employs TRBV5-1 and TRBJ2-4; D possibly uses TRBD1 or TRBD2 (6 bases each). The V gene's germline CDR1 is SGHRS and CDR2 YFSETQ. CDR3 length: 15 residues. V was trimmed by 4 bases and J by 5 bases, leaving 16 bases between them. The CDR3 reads CASSPEGEAENIQYF. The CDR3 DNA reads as TGCGCCAGCAGCCCCGAGGGGGAGGCCGAAAACATTCAGTACTTC.

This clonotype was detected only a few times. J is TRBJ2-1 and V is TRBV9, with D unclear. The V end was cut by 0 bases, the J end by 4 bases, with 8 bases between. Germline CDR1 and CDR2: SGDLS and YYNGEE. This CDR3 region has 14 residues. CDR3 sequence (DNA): TGTGCCAGCAGCGTAGAGCCCAATTACAATGAGCAGTTCTTC. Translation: CASSVEPNYNEQFF.

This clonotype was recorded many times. The CDR3 DNA follows: TGCAGTGCTAGAGATTGGGGACTAGCACCAGATACGCAGTATTTT. Translating it yields CSARDWGLAPDTQYF. The chain carries TRBV20-1 and TRBJ2-3, with 9 bases that match TRBD2. The junction had 5 bases not matched to a gene; V was cut back by 0 bases and J by 4 bases. The CDR3 runs 15 residues. Germline values: CDR1 DFQATT, CDR2 SNEGSKA (reference sequence).

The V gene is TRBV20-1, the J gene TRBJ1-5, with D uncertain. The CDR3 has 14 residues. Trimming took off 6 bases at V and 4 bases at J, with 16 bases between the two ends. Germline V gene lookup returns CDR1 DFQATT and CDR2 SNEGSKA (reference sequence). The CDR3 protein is CSANPRAENQPQHF. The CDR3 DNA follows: TGCAGTGCAAATCCCCGGGCAGAGAATCAGCCCCAGCATTTT.

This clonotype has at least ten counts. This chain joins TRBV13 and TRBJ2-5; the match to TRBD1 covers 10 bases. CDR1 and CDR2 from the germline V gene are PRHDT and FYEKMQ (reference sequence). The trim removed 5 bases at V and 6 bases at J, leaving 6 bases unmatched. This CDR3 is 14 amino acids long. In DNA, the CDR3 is TGTGCCAGCAGCCCCGGGACAGGGGAAAAGACCCAGTACTTC. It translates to CASSPGTGEKTQYF.

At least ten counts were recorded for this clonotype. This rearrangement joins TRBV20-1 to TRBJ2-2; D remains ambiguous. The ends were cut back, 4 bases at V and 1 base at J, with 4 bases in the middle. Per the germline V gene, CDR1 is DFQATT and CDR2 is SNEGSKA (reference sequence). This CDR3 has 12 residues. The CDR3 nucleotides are TGCAGTGCTATGAAGAACACCGGGGAGCTGTTTTTT. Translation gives CSAMKNTGELFF.

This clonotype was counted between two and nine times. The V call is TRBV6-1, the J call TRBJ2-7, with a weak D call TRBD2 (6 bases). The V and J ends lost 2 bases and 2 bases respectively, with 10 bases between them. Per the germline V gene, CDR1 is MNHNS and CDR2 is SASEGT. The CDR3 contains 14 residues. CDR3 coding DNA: TGTGCCAGCAGTGAATTACGGGGGACCTACGAGCAGTACTTC. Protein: CASSELRGTYEQYF.